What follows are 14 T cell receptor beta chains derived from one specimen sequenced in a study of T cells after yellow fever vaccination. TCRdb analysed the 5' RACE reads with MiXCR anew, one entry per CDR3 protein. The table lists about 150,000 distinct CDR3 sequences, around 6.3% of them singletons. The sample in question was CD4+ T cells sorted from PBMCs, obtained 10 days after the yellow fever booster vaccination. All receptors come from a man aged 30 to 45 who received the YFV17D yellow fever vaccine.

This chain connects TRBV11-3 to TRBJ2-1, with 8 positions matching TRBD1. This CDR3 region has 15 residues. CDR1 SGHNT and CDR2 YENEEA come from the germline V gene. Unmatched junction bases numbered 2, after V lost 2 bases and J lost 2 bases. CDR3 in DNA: TGTGCCAGCAGCTTACAGGGGGCCGCCTACAATGAGCAGTTCTTC. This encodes CASSLQGAAYNEQFF.

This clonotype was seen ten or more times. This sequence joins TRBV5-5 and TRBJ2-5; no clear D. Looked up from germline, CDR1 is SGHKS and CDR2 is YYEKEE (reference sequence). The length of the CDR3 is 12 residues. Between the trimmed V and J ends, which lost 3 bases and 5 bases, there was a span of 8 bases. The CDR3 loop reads CASSYPRETQYF. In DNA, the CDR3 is TGTGCCAGCAGCTACCCCCGGGAGACCCAGTACTTC.

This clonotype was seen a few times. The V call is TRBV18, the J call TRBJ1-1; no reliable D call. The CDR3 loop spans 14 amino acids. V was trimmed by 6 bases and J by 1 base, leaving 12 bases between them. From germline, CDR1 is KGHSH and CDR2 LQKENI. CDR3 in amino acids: CASSPASRNTEAFF. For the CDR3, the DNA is TGTGCCAGCTCCCCCGCATCGCGGAACACTGAAGCTTTCTTT.

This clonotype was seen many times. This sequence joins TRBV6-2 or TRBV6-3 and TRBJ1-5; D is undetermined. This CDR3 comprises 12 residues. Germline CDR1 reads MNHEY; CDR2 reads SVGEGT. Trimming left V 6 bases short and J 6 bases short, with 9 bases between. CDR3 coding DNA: TGTGCCAGCAGACAACGGGGTCAGCCCCAGCATTTT. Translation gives CASRQRGQPQHF.

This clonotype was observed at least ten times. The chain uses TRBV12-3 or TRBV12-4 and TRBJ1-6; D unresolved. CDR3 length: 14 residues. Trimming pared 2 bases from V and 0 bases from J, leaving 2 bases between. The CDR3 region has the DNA TGTGCCAGCAGTTTAAACTCCTATAATTCACCCCTCCACTTT. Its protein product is CASSLNSYNSPLHF.

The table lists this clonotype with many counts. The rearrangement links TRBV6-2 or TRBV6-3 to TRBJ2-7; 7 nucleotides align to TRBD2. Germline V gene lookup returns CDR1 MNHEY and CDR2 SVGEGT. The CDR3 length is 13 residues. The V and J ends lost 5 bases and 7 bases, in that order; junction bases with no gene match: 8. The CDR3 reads CASSTGTTLEQYF. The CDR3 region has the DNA TGTGCCAGCAGTACCGGGACTACCTTGGAGCAGTACTTC.

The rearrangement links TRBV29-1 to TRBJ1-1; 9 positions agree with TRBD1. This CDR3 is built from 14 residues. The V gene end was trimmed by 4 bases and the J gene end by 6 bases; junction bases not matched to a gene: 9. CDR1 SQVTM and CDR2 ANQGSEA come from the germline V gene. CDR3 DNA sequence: TGCAGCGTTGCTAGACAGGGGGGGGCCTCTGAAGCTTTCTTT. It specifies CSVARQGGASEAFF.

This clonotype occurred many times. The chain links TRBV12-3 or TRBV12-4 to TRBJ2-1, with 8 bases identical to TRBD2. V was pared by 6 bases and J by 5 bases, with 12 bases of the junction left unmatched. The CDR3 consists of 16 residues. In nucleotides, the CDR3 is TGTGCCAGCAGAGGGGGACTAGGCCTTATCCACAATGAGCAGTTCTTC. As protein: CASRGGLGLIHNEQFF.

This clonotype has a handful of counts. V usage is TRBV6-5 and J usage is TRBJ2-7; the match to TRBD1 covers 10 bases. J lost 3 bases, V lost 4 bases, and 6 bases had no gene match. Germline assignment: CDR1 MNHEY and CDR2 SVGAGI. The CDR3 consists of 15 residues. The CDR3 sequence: CASSFRDRGVYEQYF. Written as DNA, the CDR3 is TGTGCCAGCAGTTTCCGGGACAGGGGAGTCTACGAGCAGTACTTC.

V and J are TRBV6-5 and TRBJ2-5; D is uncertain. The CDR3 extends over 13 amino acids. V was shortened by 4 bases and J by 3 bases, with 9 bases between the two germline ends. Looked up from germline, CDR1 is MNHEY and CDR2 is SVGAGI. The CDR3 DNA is TGTGCCAGCAGTTTCAGAGCAAAAGAGACCCAGTACTTC. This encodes CASSFRAKETQYF.

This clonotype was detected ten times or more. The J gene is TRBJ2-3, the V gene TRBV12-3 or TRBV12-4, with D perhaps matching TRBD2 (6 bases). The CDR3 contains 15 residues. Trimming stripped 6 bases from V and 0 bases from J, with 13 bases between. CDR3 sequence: CASSSLSGSTDTQYF. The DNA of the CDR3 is TGTGCCAGCAGCTCCCTAAGCGGGAGCACAGATACGCAGTATTTT.

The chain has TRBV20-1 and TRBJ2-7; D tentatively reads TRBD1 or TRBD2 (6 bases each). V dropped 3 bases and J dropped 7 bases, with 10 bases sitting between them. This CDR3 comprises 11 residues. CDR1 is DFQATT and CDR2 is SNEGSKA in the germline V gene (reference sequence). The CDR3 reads CSARRGEEQYF. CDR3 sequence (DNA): TGCAGTGCTAGGAGGGGGGAGGAGCAGTACTTC.

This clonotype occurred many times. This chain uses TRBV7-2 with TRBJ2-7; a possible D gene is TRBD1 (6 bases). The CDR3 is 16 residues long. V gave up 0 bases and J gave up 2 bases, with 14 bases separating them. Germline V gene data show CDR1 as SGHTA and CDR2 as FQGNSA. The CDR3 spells CASSLAPTGLAYEQYF. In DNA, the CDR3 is TGTGCCAGCAGCTTAGCCCCTACAGGGCTCGCCTACGAGCAGTACTTC.

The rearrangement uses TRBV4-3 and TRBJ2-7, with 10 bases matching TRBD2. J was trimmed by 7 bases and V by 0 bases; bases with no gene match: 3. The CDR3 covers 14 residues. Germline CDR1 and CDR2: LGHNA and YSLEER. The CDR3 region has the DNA TGCGCCAGCAGCCAAGAGAGCGGGAGGGGGGAGCAGTACTTC. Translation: CASSQESGRGEQYF.